This T cell receptor (beta chain) was captured by sequencing in a study of T cells after yellow fever vaccination. General observations from the study: Detected again after the booster were most primary-vaccination clones, at 95% to 98% CD4 and approximately 85% CD8.

Trimming took 4 bases from V and 3 from J; bases not matched to a gene: 6. CDR3 size: 14 residues. CDR1 is ENHRY, CDR2 SYGVKD, per germline. TCRdb called the 5' RACE reads again in MiXCR, with one record for every CDR3 protein. The sample consists of around 340,000 distinct CDR3 sequences, approximately 13% of them appearing once. In regard to this clonotype: Antigen: not known.

The receptor was derived from a man in his late teens or twenties who received the YFV17D yellow fever vaccine. V and J are TRBV10-3 and TRBJ2-7; 7 bases map to TRBD1. The material was CD4+ T cells sorted from PBMCs, obtained 15 days after the yellow fever booster vaccination. This chain's CDR3 is CAISAERQGYEQYF. The CDR3, as DNA: TGTGCCATCAGTGCTGAACGACAGGGCTACGAGCAGTACTTC.